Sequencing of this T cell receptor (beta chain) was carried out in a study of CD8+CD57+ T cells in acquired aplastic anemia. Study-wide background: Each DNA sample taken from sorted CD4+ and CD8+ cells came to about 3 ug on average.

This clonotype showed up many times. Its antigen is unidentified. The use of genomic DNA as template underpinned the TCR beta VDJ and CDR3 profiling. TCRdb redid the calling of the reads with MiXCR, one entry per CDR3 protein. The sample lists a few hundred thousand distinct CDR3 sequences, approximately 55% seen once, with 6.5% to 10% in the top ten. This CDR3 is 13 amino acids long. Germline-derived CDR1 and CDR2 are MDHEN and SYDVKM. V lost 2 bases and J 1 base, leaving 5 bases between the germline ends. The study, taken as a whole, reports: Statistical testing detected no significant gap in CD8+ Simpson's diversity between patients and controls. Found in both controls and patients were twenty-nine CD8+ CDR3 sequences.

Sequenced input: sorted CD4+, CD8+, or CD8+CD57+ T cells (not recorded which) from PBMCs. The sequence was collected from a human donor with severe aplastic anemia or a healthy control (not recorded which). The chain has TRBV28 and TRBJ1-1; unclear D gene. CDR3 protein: CASSLMGNTEAFF. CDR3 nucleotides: TGTGCCAGCAGTTTAATGGGGAACACTGAAGCTTTCTTT.